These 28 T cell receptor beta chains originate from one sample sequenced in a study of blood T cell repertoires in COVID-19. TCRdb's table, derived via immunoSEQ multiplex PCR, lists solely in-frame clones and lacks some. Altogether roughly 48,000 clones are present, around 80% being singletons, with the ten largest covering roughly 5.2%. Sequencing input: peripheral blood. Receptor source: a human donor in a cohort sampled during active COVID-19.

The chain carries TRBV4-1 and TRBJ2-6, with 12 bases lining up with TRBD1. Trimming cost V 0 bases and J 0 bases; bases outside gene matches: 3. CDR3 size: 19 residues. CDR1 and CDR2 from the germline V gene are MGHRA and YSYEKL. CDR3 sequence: CASSQEGQGASSGANVLTF. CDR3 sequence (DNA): TGCGCCAGCAGCCAAGAGGGACAGGGGGCGAGCTCTGGGGCCAACGTCCTGACTTTC.

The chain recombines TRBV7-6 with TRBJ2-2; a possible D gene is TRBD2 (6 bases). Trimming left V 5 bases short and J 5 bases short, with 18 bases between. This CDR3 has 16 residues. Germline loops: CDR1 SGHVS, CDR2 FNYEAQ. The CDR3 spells CASSLGFGGATGELFF. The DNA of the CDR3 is TGTGCCAGCAGCCTCGGGTTCGGGGGAGCTACCGGGGAGCTGTTTTTT.

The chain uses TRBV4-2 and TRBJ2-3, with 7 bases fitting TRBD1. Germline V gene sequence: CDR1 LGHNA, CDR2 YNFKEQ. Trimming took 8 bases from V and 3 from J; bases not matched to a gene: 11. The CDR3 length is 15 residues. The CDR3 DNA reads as TGTGCCAGCGGGTCTAGAGGGGGCGGGACAGATACGCAGTATTTT. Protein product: CASGSRGGGTDTQYF.

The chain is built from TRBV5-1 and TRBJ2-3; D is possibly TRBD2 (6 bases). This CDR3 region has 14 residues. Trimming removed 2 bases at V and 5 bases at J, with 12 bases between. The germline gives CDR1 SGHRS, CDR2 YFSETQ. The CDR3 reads CASSLGAAGDTQYF. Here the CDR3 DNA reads TGCGCCAGCAGCTTAGGGGCAGCGGGAGATACGCAGTATTTT.

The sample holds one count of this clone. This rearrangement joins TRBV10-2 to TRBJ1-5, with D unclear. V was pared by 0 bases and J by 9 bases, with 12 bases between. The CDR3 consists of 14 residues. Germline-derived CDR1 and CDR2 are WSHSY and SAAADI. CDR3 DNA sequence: TGCGCCAGCAGTGAGTCCGGCGGAGTTACGCCCCAGCATTTT. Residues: CASSESGGVTPQHF.

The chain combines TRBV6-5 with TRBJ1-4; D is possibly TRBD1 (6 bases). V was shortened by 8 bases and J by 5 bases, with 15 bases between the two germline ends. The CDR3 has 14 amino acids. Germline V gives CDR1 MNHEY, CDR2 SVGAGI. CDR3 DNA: TGTGCCAGCCGGAGCGGGGGGGCCAATGAAAAACTGTTTTTT. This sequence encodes CASRSGGANEKLFF.

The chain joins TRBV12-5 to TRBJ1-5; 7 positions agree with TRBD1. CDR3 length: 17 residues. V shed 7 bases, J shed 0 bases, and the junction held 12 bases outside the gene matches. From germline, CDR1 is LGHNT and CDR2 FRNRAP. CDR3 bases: TGTGCTAGTGCCTTCACAGGGGACCACCATAGCAATCAGCCCCAGCATTTT. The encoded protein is CASAFTGDHHSNQPQHF. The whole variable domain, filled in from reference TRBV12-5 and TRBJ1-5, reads DARVTQTPRHKVTEMGQEVTMRCQPILGHNTVFWYRQTMMQGLELLAYFRNRAPLDDSGMPKDRFSAEMPDATLATLKIQPSEPRDSAVYFCASAFTGDHHSNQPQHFGDGTRLSIL.

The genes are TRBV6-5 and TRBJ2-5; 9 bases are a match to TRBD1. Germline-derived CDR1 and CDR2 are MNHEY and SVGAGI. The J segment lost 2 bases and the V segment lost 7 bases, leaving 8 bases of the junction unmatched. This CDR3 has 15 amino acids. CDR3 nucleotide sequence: TGTGCCAGCAATCCCGGGACAGGGTCACAAGAGACCCAGTACTTC. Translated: CASNPGTGSQETQYF.

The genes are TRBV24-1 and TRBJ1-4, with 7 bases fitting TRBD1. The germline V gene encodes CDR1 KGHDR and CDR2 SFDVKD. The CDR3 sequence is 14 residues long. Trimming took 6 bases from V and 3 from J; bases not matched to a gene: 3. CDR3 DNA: TGTGCCACCAGTAGTGGACAGGCTAATGAAAAACTGTTTTTT. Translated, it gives CATSSGQANEKLFF.

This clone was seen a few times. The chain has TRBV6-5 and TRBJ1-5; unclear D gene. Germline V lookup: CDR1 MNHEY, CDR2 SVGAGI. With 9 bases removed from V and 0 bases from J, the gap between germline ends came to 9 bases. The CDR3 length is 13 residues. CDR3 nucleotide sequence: TGTGCCAGTGGGGAGACTAGCAATCAGCCCCAGCATTTT. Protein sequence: CASGETSNQPQHF.

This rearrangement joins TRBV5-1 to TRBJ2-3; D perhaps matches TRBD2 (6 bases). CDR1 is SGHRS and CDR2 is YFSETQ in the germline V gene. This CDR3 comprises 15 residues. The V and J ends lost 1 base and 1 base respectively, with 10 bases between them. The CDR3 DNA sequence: TGCGCCAGCAGCTTGCTCCCGGGGGGCACAGATACGCAGTATTTT. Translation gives CASSLLPGGTDTQYF.

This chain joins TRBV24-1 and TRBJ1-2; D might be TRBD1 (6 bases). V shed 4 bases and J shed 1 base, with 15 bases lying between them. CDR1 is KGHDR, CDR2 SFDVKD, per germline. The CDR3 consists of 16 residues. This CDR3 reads CATSDPQQGGNYGYTF. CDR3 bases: TGTGCCACCAGTGACCCACAACAGGGTGGTAACTATGGCTACACCTTC.

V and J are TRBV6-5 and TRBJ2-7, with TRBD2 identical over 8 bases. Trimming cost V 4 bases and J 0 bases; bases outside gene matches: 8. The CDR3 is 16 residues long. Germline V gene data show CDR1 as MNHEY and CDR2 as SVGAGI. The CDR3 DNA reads TGTGCCAGCAGTTTCCATAGCGGGGAAGCCTCCTACGAGCAGTACTTC. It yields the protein CASSFHSGEASYEQYF.

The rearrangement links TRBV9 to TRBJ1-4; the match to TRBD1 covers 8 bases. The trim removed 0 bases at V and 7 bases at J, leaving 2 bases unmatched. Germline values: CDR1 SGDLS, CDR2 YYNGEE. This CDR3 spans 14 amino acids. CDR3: CASSVGDRFEKLFF. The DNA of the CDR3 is TGTGCCAGCAGCGTAGGGGACAGGTTTGAAAAACTGTTTTTT.

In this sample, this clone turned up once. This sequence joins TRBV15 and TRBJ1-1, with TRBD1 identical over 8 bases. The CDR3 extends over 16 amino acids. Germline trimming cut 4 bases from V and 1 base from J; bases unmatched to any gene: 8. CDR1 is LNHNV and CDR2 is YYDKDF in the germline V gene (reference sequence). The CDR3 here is CATSTRTGPANTEAFF. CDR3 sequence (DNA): TGTGCCACCAGCACTAGGACAGGGCCGGCGAACACTGAAGCTTTCTTT.

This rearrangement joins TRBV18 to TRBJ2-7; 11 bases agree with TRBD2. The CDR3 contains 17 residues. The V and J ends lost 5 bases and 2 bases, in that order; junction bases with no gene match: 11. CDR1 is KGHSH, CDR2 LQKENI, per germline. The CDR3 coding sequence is TGTGCCAGCTCATCCACCTCCGGGACTAGCGGAACCTACGAGCAGTACTTC. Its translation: CASSSTSGTSGTYEQYF.

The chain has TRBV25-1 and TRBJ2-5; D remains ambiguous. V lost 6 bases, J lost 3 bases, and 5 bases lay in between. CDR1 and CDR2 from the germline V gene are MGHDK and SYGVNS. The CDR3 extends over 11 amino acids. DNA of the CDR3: TGTGCCAGCAGCCGGGAAGAGACCCAGTACTTC. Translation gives CASSREETQYF.

CDR3 region: CASSGTGNEQFF. The CDR3 coding sequence is TGCGCCAGCAGCGGGACAGGCAATGAGCAGTTCTTC. The V and J genes are TRBV5-1 and TRBJ2-1, with TRBD1 identical over 8 bases. V lost 4 bases and J lost 6; bases outside the gene matches: 0. Germline lookup yields CDR1 SGHRS and CDR2 YFSETQ. The CDR3 length is 12 residues.

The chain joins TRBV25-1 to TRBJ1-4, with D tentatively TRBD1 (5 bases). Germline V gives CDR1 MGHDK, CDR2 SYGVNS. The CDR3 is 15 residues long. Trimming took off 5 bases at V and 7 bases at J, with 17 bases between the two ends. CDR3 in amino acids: CASSPSGGATEKLFF. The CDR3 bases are TGTGCCAGCAGTCCTTCGGGAGGGGCAACTGAAAAACTGTTTTTT. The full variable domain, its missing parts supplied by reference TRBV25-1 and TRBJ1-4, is EADIYQTPRYLVIGTGKKITLECSQTMGHDKMYWYQQDPGMELHLIHYSYGVNSTEKGDLSSESTVSRIRTEHFPLTLESARPSHTSQYLCASSPSGGATEKLFFGSGTQLSVL.

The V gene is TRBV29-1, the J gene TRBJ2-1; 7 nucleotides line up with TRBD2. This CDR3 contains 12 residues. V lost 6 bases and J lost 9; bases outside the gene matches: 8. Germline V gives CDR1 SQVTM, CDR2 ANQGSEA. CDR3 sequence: CSVGTREGEQFF. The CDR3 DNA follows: TGCAGCGTGGGGACCAGGGAGGGTGAGCAGTTCTTC.

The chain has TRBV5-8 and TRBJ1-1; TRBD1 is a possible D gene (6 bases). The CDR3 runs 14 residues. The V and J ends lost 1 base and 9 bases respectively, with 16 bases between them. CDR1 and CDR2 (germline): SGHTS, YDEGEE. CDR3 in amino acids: CASSLPPDSPQAFF. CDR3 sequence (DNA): TGTGCCAGCAGCTTGCCCCCGGACAGTCCCCAAGCTTTCTTT.

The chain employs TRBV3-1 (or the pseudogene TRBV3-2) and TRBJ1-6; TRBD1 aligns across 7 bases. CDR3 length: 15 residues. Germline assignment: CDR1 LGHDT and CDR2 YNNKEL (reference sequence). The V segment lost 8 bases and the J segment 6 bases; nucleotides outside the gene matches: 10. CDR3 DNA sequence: TGTGCCAGCTGCGGAACAGGGGCCACTAATTCACCCCTCCACTTT. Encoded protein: CASCGTGATNSPLHF.

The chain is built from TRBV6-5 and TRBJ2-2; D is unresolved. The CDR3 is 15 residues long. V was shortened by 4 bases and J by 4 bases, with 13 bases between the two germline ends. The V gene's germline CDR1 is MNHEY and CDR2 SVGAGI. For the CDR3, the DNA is TGTGCCAGCAGTTCTGGAGCCGGTGTCACCGGGGAGCTGTTTTTT. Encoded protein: CASSSGAGVTGELFF.

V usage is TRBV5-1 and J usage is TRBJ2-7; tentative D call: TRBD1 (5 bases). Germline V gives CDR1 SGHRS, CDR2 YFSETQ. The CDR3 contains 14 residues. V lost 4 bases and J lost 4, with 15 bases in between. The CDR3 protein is CASSPRVTAYEQYF. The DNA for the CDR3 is TGCGCCAGCAGCCCCAGGGTCACCGCGTACGAGCAGTACTTC.

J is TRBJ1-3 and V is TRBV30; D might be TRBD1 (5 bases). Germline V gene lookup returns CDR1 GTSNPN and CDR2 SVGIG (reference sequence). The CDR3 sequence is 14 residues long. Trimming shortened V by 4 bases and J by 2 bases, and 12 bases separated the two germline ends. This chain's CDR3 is CAWNLQVAGNTIYF. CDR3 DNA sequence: TGTGCCTGGAACTTACAGGTAGCTGGAAACACCATATATTTT.

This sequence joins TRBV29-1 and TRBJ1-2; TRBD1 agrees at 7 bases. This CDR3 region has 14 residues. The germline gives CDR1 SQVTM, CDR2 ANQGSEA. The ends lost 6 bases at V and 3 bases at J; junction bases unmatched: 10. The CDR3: CSVTGGQRDYGYTF. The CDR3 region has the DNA TGCAGCGTCACTGGGGGACAGCGGGACTATGGCTACACCTTC.

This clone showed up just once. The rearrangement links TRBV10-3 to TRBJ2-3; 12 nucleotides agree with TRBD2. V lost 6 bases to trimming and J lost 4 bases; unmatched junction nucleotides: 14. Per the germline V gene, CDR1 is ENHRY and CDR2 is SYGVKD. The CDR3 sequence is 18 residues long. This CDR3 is CAISLSSLAGGQADTQYF. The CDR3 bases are TGTGCCATCAGCCTTAGTAGTCTAGCGGGGGGGCAAGCAGATACGCAGTATTTT.

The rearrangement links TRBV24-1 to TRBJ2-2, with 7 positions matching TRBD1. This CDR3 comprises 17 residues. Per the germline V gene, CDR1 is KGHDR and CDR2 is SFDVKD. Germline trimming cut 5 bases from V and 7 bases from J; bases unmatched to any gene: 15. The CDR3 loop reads CATSGTGQSGSVGELFF. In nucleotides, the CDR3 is TGTGCCACCAGTGGTACGGGACAGTCCGGGTCGGTCGGGGAGCTGTTTTTT.